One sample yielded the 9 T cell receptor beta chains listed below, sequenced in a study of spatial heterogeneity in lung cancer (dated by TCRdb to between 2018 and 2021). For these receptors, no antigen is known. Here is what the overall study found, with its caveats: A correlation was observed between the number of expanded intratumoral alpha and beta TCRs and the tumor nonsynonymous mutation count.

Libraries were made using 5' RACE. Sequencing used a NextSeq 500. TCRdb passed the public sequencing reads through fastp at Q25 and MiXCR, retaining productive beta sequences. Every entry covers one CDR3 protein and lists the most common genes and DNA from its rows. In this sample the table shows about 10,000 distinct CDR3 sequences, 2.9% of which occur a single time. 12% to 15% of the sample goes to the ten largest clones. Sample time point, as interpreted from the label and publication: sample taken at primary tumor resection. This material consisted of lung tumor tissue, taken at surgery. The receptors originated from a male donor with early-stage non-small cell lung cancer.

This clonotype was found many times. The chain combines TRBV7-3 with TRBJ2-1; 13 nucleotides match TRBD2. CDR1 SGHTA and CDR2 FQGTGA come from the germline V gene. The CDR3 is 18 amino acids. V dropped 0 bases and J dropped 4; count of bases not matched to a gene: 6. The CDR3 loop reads CASSLTGTSGALYNEQFF. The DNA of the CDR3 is TGTGCCAGCAGCTTAACTGGGACTAGCGGGGCCCTATACAATGAGCAGTTCTTC.

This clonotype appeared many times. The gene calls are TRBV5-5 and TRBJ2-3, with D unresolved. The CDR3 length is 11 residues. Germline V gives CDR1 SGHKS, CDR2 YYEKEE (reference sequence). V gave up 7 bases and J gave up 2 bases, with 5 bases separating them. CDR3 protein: CASAYTDTQYF. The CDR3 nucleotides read TGTGCCAGCGCCTACACAGATACGCAGTATTTT.

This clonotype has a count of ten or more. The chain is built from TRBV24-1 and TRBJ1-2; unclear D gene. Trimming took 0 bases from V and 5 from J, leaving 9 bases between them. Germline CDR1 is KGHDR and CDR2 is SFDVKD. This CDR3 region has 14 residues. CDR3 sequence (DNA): TGTGCCACCAGTGATTTGAACGGACGTTATGGCTACACCTTC. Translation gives CATSDLNGRYGYTF.

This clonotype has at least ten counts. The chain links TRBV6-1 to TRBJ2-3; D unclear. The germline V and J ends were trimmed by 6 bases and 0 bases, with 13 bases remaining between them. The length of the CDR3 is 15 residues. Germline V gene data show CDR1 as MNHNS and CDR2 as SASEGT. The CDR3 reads CASRREAKSTDTQYF. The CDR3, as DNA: TGTGCCAGCAGAAGAGAGGCAAAAAGCACAGATACGCAGTATTTT.

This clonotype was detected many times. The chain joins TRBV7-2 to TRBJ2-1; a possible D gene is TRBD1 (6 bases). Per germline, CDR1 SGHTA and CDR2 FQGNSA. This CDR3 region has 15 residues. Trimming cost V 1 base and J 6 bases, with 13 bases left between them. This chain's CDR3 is CASSLGGGVGNEQFF. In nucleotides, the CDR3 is TGTGCCAGCAGCTTAGGAGGGGGAGTCGGCAATGAGCAGTTCTTC.

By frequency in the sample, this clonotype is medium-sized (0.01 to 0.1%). CDR3 in DNA: TGCGCCAGCAGCTCGCTAGGCTTCACTGAGCAGTTCTTC. Protein product: CASSSLGFTEQFF. The genes are TRBV5-1 and TRBJ2-1; D call uncertain. The CDR3 extends over 13 amino acids. Per germline, CDR1 SGHRS and CDR2 YFSETQ. Trimming took off 3 bases at V and 9 bases at J, with 13 bases between the two ends.

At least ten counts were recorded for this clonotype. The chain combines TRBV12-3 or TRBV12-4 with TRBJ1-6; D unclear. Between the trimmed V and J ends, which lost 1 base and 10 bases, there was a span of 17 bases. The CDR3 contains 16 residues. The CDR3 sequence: CASSLVGRAKRSPLHF. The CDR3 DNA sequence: TGTGCCAGCAGTTTAGTGGGTCGGGCCAAGAGGTCACCCCTCCACTTT.

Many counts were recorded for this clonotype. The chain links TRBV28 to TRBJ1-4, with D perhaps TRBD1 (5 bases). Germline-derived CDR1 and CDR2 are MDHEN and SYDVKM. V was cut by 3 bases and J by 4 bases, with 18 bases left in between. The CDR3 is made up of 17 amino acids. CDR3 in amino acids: CASSFIWGQGLNEKLFF. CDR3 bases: TGTGCCAGCAGTTTTATCTGGGGCCAGGGCCTTAATGAAAAACTGTTTTTT.

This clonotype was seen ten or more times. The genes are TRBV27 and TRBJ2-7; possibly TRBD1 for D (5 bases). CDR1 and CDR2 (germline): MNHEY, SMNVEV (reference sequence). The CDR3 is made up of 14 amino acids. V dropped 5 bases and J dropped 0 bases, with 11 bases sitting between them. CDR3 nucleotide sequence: TGTGCCAGCAGTCTTGGACACCTCTCCTACGAGCAGTACTTC. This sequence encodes CASSLGHLSYEQYF.